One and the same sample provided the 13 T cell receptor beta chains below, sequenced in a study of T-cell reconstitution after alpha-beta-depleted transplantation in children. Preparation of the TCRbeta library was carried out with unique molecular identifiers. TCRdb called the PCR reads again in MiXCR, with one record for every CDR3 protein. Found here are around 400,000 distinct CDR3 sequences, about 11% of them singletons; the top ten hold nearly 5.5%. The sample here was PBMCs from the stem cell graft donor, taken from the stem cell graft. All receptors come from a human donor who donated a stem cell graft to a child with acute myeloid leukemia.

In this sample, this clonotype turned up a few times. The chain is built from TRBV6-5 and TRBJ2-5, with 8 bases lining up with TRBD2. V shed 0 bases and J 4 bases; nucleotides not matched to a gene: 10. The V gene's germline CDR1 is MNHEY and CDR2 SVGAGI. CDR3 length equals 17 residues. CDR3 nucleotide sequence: TGTGCCAGCAGTTACTCGACGGGACTAGTGGGTGGAGAGACCCAGTACTTC. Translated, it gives CASSYSTGLVGGETQYF.

CDR3 protein: CASSLWGRDASRNTEAFF. In nucleotides, the CDR3 is TGCGCCAGCAGCTTGTGGGGCCGGGACGCATCCCGGAACACTGAAGCTTTCTTT. This sequence joins TRBV5-1 and TRBJ1-1, with a possible D match to TRBD1 (5 bases). V gave up 1 base and J gave up 1 base, with 20 bases separating them. This CDR3 has 18 amino acids. Per the germline V gene, CDR1 is SGHRS and CDR2 is YFSETQ. Supplemented by reference TRBV5-1 and TRBJ1-1, the full variable domain reads KAGVTQTPRYLIKTRGQQVTLSCSPISGHRSVSWYQQTPGQGLQFLFEYFSETQRNKGNFPGRFSGRQFSNSRSEMNVSTLELGDSALYLCASSLWGRDASRNTEAFFGQGTRLTVV.

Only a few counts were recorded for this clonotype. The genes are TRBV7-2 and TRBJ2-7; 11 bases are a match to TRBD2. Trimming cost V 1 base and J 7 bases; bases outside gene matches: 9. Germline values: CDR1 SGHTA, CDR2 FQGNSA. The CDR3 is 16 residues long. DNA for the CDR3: TGTGCCAGCAGCTTAGACACTAGCGGGAGTGGTGAAGAGCAGTACTTC. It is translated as CASSLDTSGSGEEQYF.

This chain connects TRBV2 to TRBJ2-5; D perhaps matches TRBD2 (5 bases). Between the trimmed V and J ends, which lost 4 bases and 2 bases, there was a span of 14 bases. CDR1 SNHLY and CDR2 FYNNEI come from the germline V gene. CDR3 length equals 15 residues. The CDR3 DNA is TGTGCCAGCAGTGGAAGTCCCGAGGGACAAGAGACCCAGTACTTC. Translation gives CASSGSPEGQETQYF.

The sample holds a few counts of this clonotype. CDR3 loop: CASSGDGSGNTIYF. CDR3 coding DNA: TGTGCCAGCAGCGGGGACGGCTCTGGAAACACCATATATTTT. The genes are TRBV2 and TRBJ1-3, with D perhaps TRBD1 (5 bases). In germline, CDR1 is SNHLY, CDR2 FYNNEI. Trimming removed 6 bases at V and 0 bases at J, with 9 bases between. This CDR3 spans 14 amino acids.

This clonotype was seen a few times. CDR3 protein: CASSQMNLELFYGYTF. CDR3 in DNA: TGCGCCAGCAGTCAAATGAATTTAGAGCTCTTCTATGGCTACACCTTC. The chain employs TRBV4-1 and TRBJ1-2, with no clear D. Germline V gene data show CDR1 as MGHRA and CDR2 as YSYEKL. The CDR3 runs 16 residues. Trimming stripped 6 bases from V and 4 bases from J, with 21 bases between.

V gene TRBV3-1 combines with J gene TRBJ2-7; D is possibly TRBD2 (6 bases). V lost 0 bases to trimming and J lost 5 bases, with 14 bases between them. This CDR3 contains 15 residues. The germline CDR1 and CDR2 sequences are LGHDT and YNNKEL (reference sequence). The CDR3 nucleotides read TGTGCCAGCAGCCAAGATCTGGGAGGTCGGCACGAGCAGTACTTC. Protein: CASSQDLGGRHEQYF.

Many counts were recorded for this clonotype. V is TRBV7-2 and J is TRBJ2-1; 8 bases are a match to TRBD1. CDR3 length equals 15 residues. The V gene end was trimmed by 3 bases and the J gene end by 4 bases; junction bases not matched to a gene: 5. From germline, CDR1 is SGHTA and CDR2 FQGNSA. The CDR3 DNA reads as TGTGCCAGCAGCTTGCAGGGGGCCTTATACAATGAGCAGTTCTTC. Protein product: CASSLQGALYNEQFF.

This CDR3 reads CSANRQGSYEQYV. In DNA, the CDR3 is TGCAGTGCTAACCGACAGGGGTCCTACGAGCAGTACGTC. The V gene is TRBV20-1, the J gene TRBJ2-7; 8 bases line up with TRBD1. The V and J ends lost 4 bases and 1 base, in that order; junction bases with no gene match: 3. The germline CDR1 and CDR2 sequences are DFQATT and SNEGSKA (reference sequence). CDR3 length: 13 amino acids.

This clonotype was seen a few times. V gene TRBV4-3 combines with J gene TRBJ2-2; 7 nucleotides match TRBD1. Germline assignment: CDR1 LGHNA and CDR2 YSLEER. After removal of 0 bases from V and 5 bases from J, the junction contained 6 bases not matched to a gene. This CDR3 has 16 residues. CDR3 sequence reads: CASSQEQGRGTGELFF. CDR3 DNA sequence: TGCGCCAGCAGCCAAGAACAGGGGAGAGGTACCGGGGAGCTGTTTTTT.

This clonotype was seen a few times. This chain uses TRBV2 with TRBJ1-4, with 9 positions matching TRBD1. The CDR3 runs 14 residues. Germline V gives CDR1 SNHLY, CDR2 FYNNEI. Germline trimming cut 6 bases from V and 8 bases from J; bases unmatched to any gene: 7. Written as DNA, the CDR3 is TGTGCCAGCAGAACCGGGACAGGGATGGAAAAACTGTTTTTT. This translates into CASRTGTGMEKLFF.

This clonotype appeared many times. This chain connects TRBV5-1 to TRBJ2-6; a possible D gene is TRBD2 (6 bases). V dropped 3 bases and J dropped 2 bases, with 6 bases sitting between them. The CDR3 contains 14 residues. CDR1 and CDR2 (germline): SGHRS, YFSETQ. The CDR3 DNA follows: TGCGCCAGCAGCTGGGGGGCTGGGGCCAACGTCCTGACTTTC. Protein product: CASSWGAGANVLTF.

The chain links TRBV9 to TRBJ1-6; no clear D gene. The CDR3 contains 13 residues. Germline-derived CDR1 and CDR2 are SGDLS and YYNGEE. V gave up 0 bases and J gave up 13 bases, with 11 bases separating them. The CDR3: CASSVGGATPLHF. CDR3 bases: TGTGCCAGCAGCGTAGGGGGTGCCACGCCCCTCCACTTT.